This TCR beta chain was captured in a study of T-cell memory formation after mild COVID-19. Germline CDR1 reads SGHRS; CDR2 reads YFSETQ. V lost 4 bases, J lost 4 bases, and 7 bases lay in between. There are 12 residues in the CDR3. TCRdb fed the 5' RACE reads into MiXCR, producing one record per CDR3 protein. The sample lists roughly 240,000 distinct CDR3 sequences, over 15% seen once, with 2.1% in the top ten. The chain is built from TRBV5-1 and TRBJ2-3; no reliable D call. The source of this sequence is an adult woman who had mild COVID-19 (a few samples of this study predate the infection). Cell type and time point are not known. The specimen was PBMCs or a T cell subset sorted from them (not recorded which). The CDR3: CASSQDADTQYF. The CDR3 region has the DNA TGCGCCAGCAGCCAAGATGCAGATACGCAGTATTTT.